This TCR beta chain was identified in a study of blood T cell repertoires in COVID-19. On the study more broadly: Sources were T cells, B-cell-depleted T cells, or PBMCs; the material itself was cDNA or gDNA.

The repertoire was sequenced with immunoSEQ multiplex PCR; TCRdb's copy has only in-frame clones and lacks some. The sample shows 150,000 to 200,000 clones, 80% to 85% of them seen only once. This clone occurred many times. The source material was peripheral blood. The clonotype was recovered from a human donor with acute or convalescent COVID-19. The donor label of this sample is uncertain.

The CDR3 loop is CASPDRFYGYTF. CDR3 sequence (DNA): TGTGCCAGCCCCGACAGATTCTATGGCTACACCTTC. The gene calls are TRBV6-4 and TRBJ1-2; weak D call: TRBD1 (5 bases). This CDR3 region has 12 residues. V was cut by 8 bases and J by 4 bases, with 11 bases left in between. Per germline, CDR1 MRHNA and CDR2 SNTAGT.